This TCR beta chain was recorded in a study of cytomegalovirus exposure and HLA in healthy donors. Study-level findings and limits: A few chains tied to CMV proved CMV antigen-specific in vitro. Upon later analysis, TCR association rates were observed to vary by HLA locus, being highest for DRB1 and lowest for HLA-C.

Concerning this clone: Its antigen is not known.

This CDR3 has 15 residues. With 3 bases clipped from V and 4 bases from J, the junction kept 4 bases outside the gene matches. Per the germline V gene, CDR1 is MNHEY and CDR2 is SMNVEV (reference sequence). Donors were nominally healthy when sampled, though unrecorded immune exposures were likely. The PCR made use of 60 Vbeta and 13 Jbeta primers. Produced via immunoSEQ multiplex PCR; TCRdb's table is partial and in-frame only. The data contain approximately 110,000 clones, 75% to 85% of them seen just once; the ten biggest clones take up under 6.5%. The receptor was derived from a man younger than 30 in good health and CMV-seronegative. Sequenced sample: PBMCs. The gene calls are TRBV27 and TRBJ1-2, with TRBD1 identical over 11 bases. CDR3 coding DNA: TGTGCCAGCAGTTTCACCGGGACAGGGGGCTATGGCTACACCTTC. Translation: CASSFTGTGGYGYTF.